This TCR beta chain was identified during a study of blood T cell repertoires in COVID-19 (TCRdb year 2020). About the study as a whole: Samples from collaborators originated in the United States, Italy and Spain and spanned both the acute and convalescent phases of COVID-19. Where available, HLA class I and class II types were obtained from metadata supplied by the sample provider rather than from assay-based typing. The repertoires were released in a freely available public database intended as a resource for research on the immune response to SARS-CoV-2. Subjects who had been exposed to COVID-19, were actively infected with it, or had recovered from it provided the deeply sampled blood TCRbeta repertoires that made up the dataset. The sample metadata nearly always contained a de-identified subject ID, COVID-19 status, age in years and sex. The samples were drawn from the first 160 participants of the ongoing ImmuneRACE study and from some 1,300 subjects provided by 6 global collaborators. The material from the prospective study consisted of cDNA or gDNA derived from T cells, B-cell-depleted T cells, or PBMCs. Points the paper makes about the study in general: The quantity of clinical and demographic metadata differed by source and by participant and was supplied without curation.

From V the trimming removes 6 bases and from J it removes 4 bases, while the gene matches leave 4 bases of the junction unaccounted for. CDR1 and CDR2 were assigned from the germline V gene as MRHNA and SNTAGT. Including cysteine and phenylalanine, the CDR3 has 14 amino acids. The kept DNA is CDR3 alone, 42 bases in frame from the first base. Notes on this clone: The clone's antigen remains unknown. Qualities for individual bases were not recorded, and no much larger clone is one base off.

The collaborating institutions used their own protocols to collect whole blood in K2EDTA tubes. Collaborator samples were shipped for TCRbeta analysis as frozen whole blood, isolated PBMCs, or DNA extracted from either sample type. TCRbeta CDR3 regions were amplified from genomic DNA by means of the immunoSEQ Assay, a bias-controlled multiplex PCR. The original pipeline was this. The number of nucleated cells in each sample was estimated by amplification of reference gene primers within the assay. To quantify the absolute abundance of each unique TCRbeta CDR3 rearrangement, sequence reads were collapsed and filtered. Productive Simpson clonality was computed per sample as the square root of Simpson's diversity index over productive rearrangements. TCRdb mirrors the immuneACCESS table, restricted to in-frame sequences. Some clones are absent from its copies; in checked studies, under half trace to an unresolved V gene, and the reason for the others is unknown. V and J calls and clone size are as listed in that table; D and trimming were resolved from the DNA. The sample yields roughly 52,000 clones; 82% were counted once. The ten top clones hold around 5.9% of the sample.

This clonotype originated in a human donor in a cohort sampled during active or convalescent COVID-19. The material sequenced was peripheral blood. The chain links TRBV6-4 with TRBJ1-2; 11 central nucleotides agree with TRBD1. The DNA is TGTGCCAGCAGCGAGGGACAGGGGGTCTATGGCTACACCTTC. Its protein is CASSEGQGVYGYTF.